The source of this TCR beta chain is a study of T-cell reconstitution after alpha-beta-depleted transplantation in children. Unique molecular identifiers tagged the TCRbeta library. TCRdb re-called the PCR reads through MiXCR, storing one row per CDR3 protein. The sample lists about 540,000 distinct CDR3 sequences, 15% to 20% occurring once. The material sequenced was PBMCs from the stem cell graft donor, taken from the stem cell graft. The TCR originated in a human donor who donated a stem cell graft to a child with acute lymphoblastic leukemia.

The CDR3 bases are TGTGCCAGCAGCGCCCTGGGTAGCGGGGTCCTCACAGATACGCAGTATTTT. It is translated as CASSALGSGVLTDTQYF. This chain joins TRBV9 and TRBJ2-3, with TRBD2 matching over 8 bases. Germline CDR1 reads SGDLS; CDR2 reads YYNGEE. The CDR3 contains 17 residues. V was clipped by 3 bases and J by 2 bases; unmatched bases: 11.